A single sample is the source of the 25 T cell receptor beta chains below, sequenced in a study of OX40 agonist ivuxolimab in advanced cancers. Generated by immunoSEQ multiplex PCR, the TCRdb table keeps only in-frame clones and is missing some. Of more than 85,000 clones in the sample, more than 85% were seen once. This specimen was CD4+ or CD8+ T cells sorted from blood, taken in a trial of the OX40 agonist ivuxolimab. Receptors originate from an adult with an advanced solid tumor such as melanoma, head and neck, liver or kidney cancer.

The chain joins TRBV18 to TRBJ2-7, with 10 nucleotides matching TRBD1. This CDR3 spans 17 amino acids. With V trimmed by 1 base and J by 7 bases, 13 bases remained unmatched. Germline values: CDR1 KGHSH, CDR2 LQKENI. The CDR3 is CASSPQIFGTGVVEQYF. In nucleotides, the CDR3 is TGTGCCAGCTCACCACAGATTTTTGGGACAGGGGTGGTGGAGCAGTACTTC.

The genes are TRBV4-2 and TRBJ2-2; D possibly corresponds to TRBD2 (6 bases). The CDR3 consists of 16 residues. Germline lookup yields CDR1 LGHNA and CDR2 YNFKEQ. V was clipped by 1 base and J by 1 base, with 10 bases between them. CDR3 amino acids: CASSQGAGKNTGELFF. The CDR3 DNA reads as TGTGCCAGCAGCCAAGGTGCGGGAAAGAACACCGGGGAGCTGTTTTTT.

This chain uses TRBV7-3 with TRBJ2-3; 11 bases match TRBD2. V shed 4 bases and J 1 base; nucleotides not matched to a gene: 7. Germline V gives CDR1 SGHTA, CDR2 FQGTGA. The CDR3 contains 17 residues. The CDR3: CASSSGLAATGTDTQYF. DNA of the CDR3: TGTGCCAGCAGCTCGGGACTAGCGGCCACCGGCACAGATACGCAGTATTTT.

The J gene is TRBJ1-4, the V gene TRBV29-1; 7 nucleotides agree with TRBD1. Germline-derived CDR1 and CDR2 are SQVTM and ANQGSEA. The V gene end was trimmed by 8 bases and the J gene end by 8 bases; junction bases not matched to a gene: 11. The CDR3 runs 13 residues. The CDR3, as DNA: TGCAGCACGGGCGACAGGGTAGGAGAAAAACTGTTTTTT. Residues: CSTGDRVGEKLFF.

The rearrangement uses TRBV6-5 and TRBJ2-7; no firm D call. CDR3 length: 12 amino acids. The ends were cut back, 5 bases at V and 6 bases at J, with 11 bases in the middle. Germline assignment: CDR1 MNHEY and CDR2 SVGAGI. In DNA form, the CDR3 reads TGTGCCAGCAGTCGCGACCTACCCGAGCAGTACTTC. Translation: CASSRDLPEQYF.

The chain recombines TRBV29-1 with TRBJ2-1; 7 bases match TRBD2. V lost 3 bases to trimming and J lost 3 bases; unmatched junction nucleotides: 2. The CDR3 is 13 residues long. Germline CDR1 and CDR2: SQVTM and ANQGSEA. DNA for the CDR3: TGCAGCGTTGACGGGAGGATCTACAATGAGCAGTTCTTC. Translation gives CSVDGRIYNEQFF.

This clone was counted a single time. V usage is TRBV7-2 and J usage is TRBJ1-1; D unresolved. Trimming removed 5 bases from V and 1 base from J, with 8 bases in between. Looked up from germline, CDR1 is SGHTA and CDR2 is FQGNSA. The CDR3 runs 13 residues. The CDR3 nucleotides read TGTGCCAGCAGCCTACAAAAGAACACTGAAGCTTTCTTT. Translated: CASSLQKNTEAFF.

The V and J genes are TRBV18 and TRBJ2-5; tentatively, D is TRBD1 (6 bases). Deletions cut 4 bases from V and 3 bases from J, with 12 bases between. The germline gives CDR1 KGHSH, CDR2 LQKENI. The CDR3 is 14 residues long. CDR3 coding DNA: TGTGCCAGCTCACGGGACACCGTCGAAGAGACCCAGTACTTC. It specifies CASSRDTVEETQYF.

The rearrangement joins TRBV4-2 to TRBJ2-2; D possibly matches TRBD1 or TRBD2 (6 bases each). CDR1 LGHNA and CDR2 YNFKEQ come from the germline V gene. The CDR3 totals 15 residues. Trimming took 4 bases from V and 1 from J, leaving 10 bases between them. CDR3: CASSLGGGNTGELFF. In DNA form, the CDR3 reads TGTGCCAGCAGCCTGGGGGGCGGGAACACCGGGGAGCTGTTTTTT.

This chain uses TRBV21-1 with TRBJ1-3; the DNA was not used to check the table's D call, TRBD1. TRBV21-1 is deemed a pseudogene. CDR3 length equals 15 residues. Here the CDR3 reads CASPRGRVFVDTIYF. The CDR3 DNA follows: TGTGCCAGCCCCAGGGGGCGAGTTTTTGTGGACACCATATATTTT.

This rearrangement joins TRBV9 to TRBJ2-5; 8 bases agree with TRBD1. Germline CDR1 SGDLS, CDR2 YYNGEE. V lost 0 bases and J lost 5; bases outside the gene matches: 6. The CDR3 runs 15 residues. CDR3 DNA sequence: TGTGCCAGCAGCGTAGGGGGACAGGCAAGGGAGACCCAGTACTTC. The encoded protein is CASSVGGQARETQYF. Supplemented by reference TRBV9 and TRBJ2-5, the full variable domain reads DSGVTQTPKHLITATGQRVTLRCSPRSGDLSVYWYQQSLDQGLQFLIQYYNGEERAKGNILERFSAQQFPDLHSELNLSSLELGDSALYFCASSVGGQARETQYFGPGTRLLVL.

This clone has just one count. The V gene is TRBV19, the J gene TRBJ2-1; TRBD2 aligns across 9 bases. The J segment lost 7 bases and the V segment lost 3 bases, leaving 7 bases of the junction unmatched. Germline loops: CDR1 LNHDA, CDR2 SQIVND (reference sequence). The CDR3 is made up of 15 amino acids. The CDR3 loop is CASSIKGGRGNEQFF. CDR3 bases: TGTGCCAGTAGTATTAAGGGCGGGAGGGGTAATGAGCAGTTCTTC.

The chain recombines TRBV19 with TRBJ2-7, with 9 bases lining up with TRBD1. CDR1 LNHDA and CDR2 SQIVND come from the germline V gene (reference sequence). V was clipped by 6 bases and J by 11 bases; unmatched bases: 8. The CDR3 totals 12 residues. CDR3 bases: TGTGCCAGTAGGGGAACAGGGGGCGCGAAGTACTTC. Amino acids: CASRGTGGAKYF. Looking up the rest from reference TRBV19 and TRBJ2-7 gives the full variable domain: DGGITQSPKYLFRKEGQNVTLSCEQNLNHDAMYWYRQDPGQGLRLIYYSQIVNDFQKGDIAEGYSVSREKKESFPLTVTSAQKNPTAFYLCASRGTGGAKYFGPGTRLTVT.

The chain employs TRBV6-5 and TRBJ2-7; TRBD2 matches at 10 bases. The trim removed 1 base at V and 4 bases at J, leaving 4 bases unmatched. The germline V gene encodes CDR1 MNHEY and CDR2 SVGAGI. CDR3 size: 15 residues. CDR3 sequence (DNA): TGTGCCAGCAGTTACTGGGCTAGCGGGAGTTACGAGCAGTACTTC. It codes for CASSYWASGSYEQYF.

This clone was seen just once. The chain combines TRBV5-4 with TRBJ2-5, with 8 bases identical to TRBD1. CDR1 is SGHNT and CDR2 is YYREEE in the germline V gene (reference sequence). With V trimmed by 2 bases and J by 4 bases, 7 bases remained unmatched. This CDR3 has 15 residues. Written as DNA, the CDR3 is TGTGCCAGCAGCTTCGGACAGGGCGATGGAGAGACCCAGTACTTC. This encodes CASSFGQGDGETQYF.

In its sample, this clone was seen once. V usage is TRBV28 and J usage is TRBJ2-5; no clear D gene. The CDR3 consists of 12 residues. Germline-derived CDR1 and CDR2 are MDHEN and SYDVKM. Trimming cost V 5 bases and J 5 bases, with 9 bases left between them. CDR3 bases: TGTGCCAGCAGTCTCGTACGGGAGACCCAGTACTTC. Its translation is CASSLVRETQYF.

The CDR3 nucleotides are TGCGCCAGCAGTCCGCTGGGGGTGAACACTGAAGCTTTCTTT. Translating it yields CASSPLGVNTEAFF. J is TRBJ1-1 and V is TRBV10-1, with D possibly matching TRBD1 (5 bases). Germline lookup yields CDR1 WNHNN and CDR2 SYGVQD (reference sequence). The V end lost 5 bases, the J end lost 0 bases, and 10 bases lay between the germline ends. The CDR3 has 14 residues.

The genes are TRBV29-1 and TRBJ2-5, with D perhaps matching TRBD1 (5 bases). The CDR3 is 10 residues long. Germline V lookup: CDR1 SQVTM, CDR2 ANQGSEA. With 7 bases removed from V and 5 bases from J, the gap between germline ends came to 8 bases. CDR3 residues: CSAGYETQYF. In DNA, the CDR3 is TGCAGCGCAGGGTATGAGACCCAGTACTTC.

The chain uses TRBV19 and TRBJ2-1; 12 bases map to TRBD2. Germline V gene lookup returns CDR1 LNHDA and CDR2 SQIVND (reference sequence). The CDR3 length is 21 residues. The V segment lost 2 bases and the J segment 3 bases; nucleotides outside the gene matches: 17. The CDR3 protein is CASSINRGSSTSGSNYNEQFF. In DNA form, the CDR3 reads TGTGCCAGTAGTATAAATAGGGGGTCGTCGACTAGCGGGAGCAACTACAATGAGCAGTTCTTC.

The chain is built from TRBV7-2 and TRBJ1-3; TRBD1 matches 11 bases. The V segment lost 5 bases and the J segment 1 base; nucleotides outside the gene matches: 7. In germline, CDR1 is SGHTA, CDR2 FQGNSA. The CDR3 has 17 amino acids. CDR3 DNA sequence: TGTGCCAGCAGCCAAGGACAGGGGGCGTCTTCTGGAAACACCATATATTTT. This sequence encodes CASSQGQGASSGNTIYF.

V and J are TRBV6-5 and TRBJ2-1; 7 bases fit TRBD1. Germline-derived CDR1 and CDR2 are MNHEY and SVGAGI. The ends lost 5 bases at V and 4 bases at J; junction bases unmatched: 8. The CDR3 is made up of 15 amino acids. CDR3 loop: CASSRSGGNYNEQFF. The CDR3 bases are TGTGCCAGCAGTCGATCAGGGGGTAATTACAATGAGCAGTTCTTC.

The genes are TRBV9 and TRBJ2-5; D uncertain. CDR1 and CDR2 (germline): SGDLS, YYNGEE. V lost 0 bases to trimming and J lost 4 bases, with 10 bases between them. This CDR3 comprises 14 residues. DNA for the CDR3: TGTGCCAGCAGCGTAGCGGGCAGATCAGAGACCCAGTACTTC. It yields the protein CASSVAGRSETQYF.

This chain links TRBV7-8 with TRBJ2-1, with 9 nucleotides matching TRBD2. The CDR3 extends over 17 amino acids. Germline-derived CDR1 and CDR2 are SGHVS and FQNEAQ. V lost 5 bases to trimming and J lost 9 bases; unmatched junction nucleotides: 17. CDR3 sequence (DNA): TGTGCCAGCAGCCCAAGACTAGCGGCGAGGACGGGGGGTGAGCAGTTCTTC. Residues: CASSPRLAARTGGEQFF.

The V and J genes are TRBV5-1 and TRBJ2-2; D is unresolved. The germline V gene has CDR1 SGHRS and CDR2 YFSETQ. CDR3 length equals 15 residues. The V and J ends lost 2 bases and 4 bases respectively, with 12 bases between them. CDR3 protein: CASSLVGPGTGELFF. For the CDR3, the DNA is TGCGCCAGCAGCTTAGTAGGGCCGGGCACCGGGGAGCTGTTTTTT.

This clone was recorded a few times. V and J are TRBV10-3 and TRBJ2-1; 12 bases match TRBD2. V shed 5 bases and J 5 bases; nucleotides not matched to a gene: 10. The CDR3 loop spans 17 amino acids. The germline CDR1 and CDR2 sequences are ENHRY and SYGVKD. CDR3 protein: CAISQGSLAGGDNEQFF. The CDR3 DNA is TGTGCCATCAGTCAAGGAAGTCTAGCGGGAGGGGACAATGAGCAGTTCTTC.